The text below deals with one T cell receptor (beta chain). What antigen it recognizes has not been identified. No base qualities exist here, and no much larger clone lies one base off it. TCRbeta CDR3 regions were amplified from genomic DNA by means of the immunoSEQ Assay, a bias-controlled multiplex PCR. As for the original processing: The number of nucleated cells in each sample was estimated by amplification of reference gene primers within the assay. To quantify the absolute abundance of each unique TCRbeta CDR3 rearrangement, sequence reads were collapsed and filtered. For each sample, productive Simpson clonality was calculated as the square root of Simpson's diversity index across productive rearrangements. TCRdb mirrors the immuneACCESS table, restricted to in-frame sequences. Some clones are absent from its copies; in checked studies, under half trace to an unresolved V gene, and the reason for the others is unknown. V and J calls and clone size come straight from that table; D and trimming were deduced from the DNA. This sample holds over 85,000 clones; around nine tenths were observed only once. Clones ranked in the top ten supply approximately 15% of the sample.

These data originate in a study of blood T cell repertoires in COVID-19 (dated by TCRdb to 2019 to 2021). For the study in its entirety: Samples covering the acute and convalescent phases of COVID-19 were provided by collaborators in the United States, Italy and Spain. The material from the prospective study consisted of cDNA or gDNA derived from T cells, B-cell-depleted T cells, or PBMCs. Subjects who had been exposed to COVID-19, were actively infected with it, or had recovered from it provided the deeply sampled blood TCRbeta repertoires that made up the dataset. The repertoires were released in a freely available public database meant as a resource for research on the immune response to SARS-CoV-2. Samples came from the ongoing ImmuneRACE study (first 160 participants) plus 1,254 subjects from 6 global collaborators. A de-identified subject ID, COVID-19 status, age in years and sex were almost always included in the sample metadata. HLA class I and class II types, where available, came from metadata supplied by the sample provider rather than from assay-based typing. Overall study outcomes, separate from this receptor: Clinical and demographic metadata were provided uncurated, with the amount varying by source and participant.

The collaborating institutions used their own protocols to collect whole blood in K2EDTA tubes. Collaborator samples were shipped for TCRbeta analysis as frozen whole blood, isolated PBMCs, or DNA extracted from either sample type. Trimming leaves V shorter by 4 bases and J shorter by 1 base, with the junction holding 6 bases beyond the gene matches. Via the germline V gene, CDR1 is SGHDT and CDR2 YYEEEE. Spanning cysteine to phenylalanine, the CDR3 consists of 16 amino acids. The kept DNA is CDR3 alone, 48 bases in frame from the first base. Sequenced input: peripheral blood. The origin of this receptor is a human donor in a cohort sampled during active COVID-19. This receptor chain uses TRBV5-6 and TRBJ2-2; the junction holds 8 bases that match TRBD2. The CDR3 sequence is CASSRGGPRNTGELFF. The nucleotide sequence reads TGTGCCAGCAGCCGGGGGGGACCGCGGAACACCGGGGAGCTGTTTTTT. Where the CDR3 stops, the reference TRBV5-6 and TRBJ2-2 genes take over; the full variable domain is DAGVTQSPTHLIKTRGQQVTLRCSPKSGHDTVSWYQQALGQGPQFIFQYYEEEERQRGNFPDRFSGHQFPNYSSELNVNALLLGDSALYLCASSRGGPRNTGELFFGEGSRLTVL.